This entry describes one T cell receptor beta chain. Its antigen remains unidentified. The data stem from a study of type 1 regulatory T cells. CDR1 DFQATT and CDR2 SNEGSKA come from the germline V gene (reference sequence). The CDR3 covers 14 residues. The V and J ends lost 6 bases and 7 bases respectively, with 19 bases between them. Study-wide findings and caveats: Type 1 regulatory T cells had a more restricted TCR repertoire than non-type 1 regulatory T cells.

TCRdb re-derived calls from the reads in MiXCR, one entry per CDR3 protein. The data contain around 64,000 distinct CDR3 sequences, around 21% of them seen just once; the ten biggest clones take up roughly 8.3%. Sequenced material: cultured type 1 regulatory T (Tr1) cells, either the whole culture or a sorted fraction (not recorded which). This sequence joins TRBV20-1 and TRBJ1-5; the D gene is possibly TRBD1 (6 bases). The receptor was isolated from a human donor in good health. DNA of the CDR3: TGCAGTGCCGATGCTGGGGGCGCGAGACAGCCCCAGCATTTT. Its translation: CSADAGGARQPQHF.